This T cell receptor (beta chain) was sequenced in a study of cytomegalovirus exposure and HLA in healthy donors listed by TCRdb under 2017. About the full investigation: In an earlier analysis of around 540 of the donors, approximately 300 Gb of sequence data and 117 million unique TCR beta sequences from roughly 190 million T cells were reported. An early release that covered 500 to 800 HLA-typed donors contained around 300 gigabases of sequencing data and about 84 million unique TCR sequences. The genetic ancestry cluster associated with self-reported Caucasian donors included 65% to 90% of the roughly 410 genotyped donors. The study was designed to test whether signatures of past pathogen exposure could be identified by cataloging public T cell receptors. The study used immunosequencing to profile the T cell repertoires of approximately 690 subjects and linked those repertoires to cytomegalovirus serostatus. In addition to the first cohort of 666 subjects, a separate validation cohort of about 120 different subjects was used. To predict cytomegalovirus infection status, the study combined high-throughput TCR immunosequencing, statistical association of individual TCRs with disease status, and machine learning. To study patterns of TCR occurrence, a later analysis re-analyzed previously published TCR beta repertoires from just over 650 donors and added high-resolution HLA genotyping. In the later analysis, no new phenotypic data were used to find candidate immune exposures; instead, reliance was placed on TCR beta sequences and their occurrence across donors. In an earlier analysis of more than 550 of the donors, high-throughput TCR beta sequencing was used to judge whether each TCR beta V gene segment behaved as functional or pseudogenic. Donor age, sex, ethnicity and CMV serostatus were collected together with the repertoire data. A later genetic analysis used genome-wide SNP genotypes for about 65% of the roughly 670 donors, treating that subset as a discovery cohort. Every repertoire in the discovery cohort had been generated on one and the same sequencing platform. HLA typing included class I and class II loci at four-digit resolution. Typing coverage differed by locus: A, B, C, DRB1 and DQB1 were typed in about 620-630 donors, DQA1 in about 560, DPA1 in some 570, and DPB1 in around 440. Roughly 5 DR-DQ haplotypes were handled as single units for association and clustering, since linkage in the cohort was strong. On average, about 240,000 unique TCR beta nucleotide sequences were sequenced per donor among a few hundred genotyped donors of the cohort, with about 19% of those sequences being non-productive.

Library preparation was by the immunoSEQ multiplex PCR assay. For the multiplex PCR, a mixture combining 60 forward primers for TCR Vbeta segments and 13 reverse primers for TCR Jbeta segments was used. The CDR3 region of rearranged TCR beta genes was amplified from genomic DNA with a multiplex PCR assay. On the Illumina HiSeq System, the amplified TCR beta libraries were sequenced as 87-base-pair reads. In the paper's pipeline: A later analysis tallied 80 million to 95 million unique TCR beta chains across the 666 repertoires, and about 12 million of those chains were shared by two or more donors. Raw reads were error-corrected and collapsed into unique sequences by a nearest-neighbor algorithm in which closely related sequences were merged to remove PCR and sequencing errors. To assign V, D and J gene segments, CDR3 sequences were aligned to IMGT reference sequences. For a sequence to be retained, a match of at least six nucleotides was required to both a V gene segment and a J gene segment. A rearrangement counted as productive if the CDR3 had no stop codons and remained in frame with V and J, and every other rearrangement counted as non-productive. Following IMGT convention, CDR3 was defined as the stretch from the second conserved V-encoded cysteine to the conserved J-encoded phenylalanine. In an earlier analysis of just under 600 of the donors, sequences lacking an unambiguous match to a single V gene segment were excluded. In an earlier analysis of several hundred of the donors, V segments were called functional above 56.7% productive rearrangements and were called segregating when the between-donor standard deviation exceeded 5%. A statistical classification framework was built for diagnosing cytomegalovirus status from the catalog of TCR beta chain sequences. In a later analysis, V and J genes were assigned by comparing TCR nucleotide sequences against IMGT/GENE-DB human TR gene sequences. The TCRdist pipeline was used in a later analysis to assign CDR3 sequences and most-parsimonious VDJ recombination scenarios. A later analysis defined each TCR beta chain by its CDR3 amino acid sequence plus V-gene family, and excluded reads lacking a unique V-gene family. A later analysis removed 592 highly shared, low-generation-probability nucleotide sequences to deal with suspected cross-contamination and a sequencing artifact. For each public chain, a later analysis derived a clonal expansion index from normalized ranks of inferred template counts within each repertoire. Generation probabilities in a later analysis came from a VDJ recombination model fitted to out-of-frame rearrangements, and those results were checked against IGoR. Hypergeometric tests were used in a later analysis to score TCR-TCR, TCR-HLA and TCR-CMV co-occurrence, with a repertoire-size bias correction applied to the TCR pairs. False discovery rates were estimated in a later analysis by permuting HLA or CMV assignments 20 times. In a later analysis, co-occurring TCRs were grouped with DBSCAN, and TCRdist sequence similarity was added when clustering was performed within HLA-allele-positive subsets. Repertoires with fewer than 30,000 or more than 120,000 public chains, plus five repertoires with anomalous nucleotide sharing, were excluded from co-occurrence clustering. Sourced from immuneACCESS, this table was stored by TCRdb with only in-frame sequences that have V and J called. A share of the clones is absent; for the studies checked, an unresolved V gene accounts for under half, and the remainder has no known explanation. The V and J calls and clone size were taken over from that table, and D and trimming were inferred from the DNA. The sample profile shows 150,000 or so clones; around 79% of them were found once. The ten largest account for 5% to 8% of the sample.

The full study reports these points: Immune exposure information for the cohort was limited to CMV serostatus. A cluster of highly shared sequence variants was judged likely to represent a technical artifact of the sequencing pipeline. Linkage disequilibrium might explain the correlated functional status among segregating V segments, but an unknown experimental factor could not be excluded. Strong co-occurrence of HLA alleles, especially DR and DQ, made assigning TCR associations to individual alleles difficult. In the study, some 160 TCR beta chains were listed as associated with cytomegalovirus. In a later analysis, most CMV-associated TCR beta chains were found to appear HLA-restricted, with HLA associations seemingly driven largely by CMV exposure. The classifier was reported to diagnose cytomegalovirus status with high specificity and sensitivity in both the original cohort and the validation cohort. In this cohort, only TCR beta chains were sequenced, and detectable features were limited by the absence of alpha or paired-chain data. According to a later analysis, parvovirus B19, influenza, CMV and Epstein-Barr virus appeared linked to several top co-occurrence clusters. Specific HLA alleles were associated with 15,000 to 20,000 TCR beta sequences at a false discovery rate of 0.05 in a later analysis. A later analysis found that TCR association rates varied across HLA loci, with DRB1 alleles showing the most associated TCRs and HLA-C alleles the fewest. The authors suggested that the approach could potentially be extended to other disease states and immunological phenotypes. A further reported finding was that TCR beta sequences accurately predicted the HLA-A and HLA-B alleles for most subjects in the first cohort. In an earlier analysis of some 500 of the donors, most TCR beta V segments were observed in productive rearrangements about 87% or about 30% of the time, broadly matching IMGT annotations. Compared with equally common non-associated chains, HLA-associated TCR beta chains in a later analysis were more clonally expanded and had lower generation probabilities. Some IMGT-functional V segments, including TRBV6-2 and TRBV6-3, could not be distinguished by the 87-base-pair reads and were therefore excluded. In a later genetic analysis, a missense DCLRE1C variant was associated with V-gene and J-gene trimming of TCR beta chains, and the association was replicated in an independent cohort. The presence/absence analyses assumed that sequencing depth was roughly uniform across donors, and that assumption may not be true. Because counts were too low, 15 to 20 rarely observed V segments, including chromosome 9 orphons, were left out of the earlier analysis of about 620 of the donors. Three of the identified cytomegalovirus-associated TCR beta chains were confirmed in vitro to be specific for cytomegalovirus antigens. HLA typing was unavailable for some donors at each locus, so association tests used only the typed subset. In a later genetic analysis, fewer N-insertions in productive TCRs were reported among donors in an Asian-associated ancestry cluster than the roughly 640-donor mean. Most TCR sequences were observed very rarely across donors, whereas some public TCRs were present in many individuals.

The junction carries 12 bases between V and J, which are trimmed by 2 bases and 7 bases respectively. Measured from the cysteine to the phenylalanine, the CDR3 is 14 residues long. CDR3 DNA only is kept here, 42 bases in frame from base 1. Via the germline V gene (reference sequence), CDR1 is SEHNR and CDR2 FQNEAQ. For this clone: No antigen is known for it. Nothing much larger sits one base from this clone, and base qualities are not available.

The cohort comprised under 700 healthy bone marrow donors. All cohort members were sampled while nominally healthy, although unrecorded immune exposures were likely present. The donor tested CMV seropositive, placing the donor among the approximately 290 seropositive members of the cohort. Every donor gave a peripheral blood sample, and the peripheral blood mononuclear cells from that sample were used for TCR beta sequencing. Genomic DNA was extracted from the blood cell samples with the Qiagen DNeasy Blood Extraction Kit. The chain joins TRBV7-9 to TRBJ2-1; TRBD2 is a possible D gene, resting on 5 matching bases. Sequenced sample: PBMCs. The sequence was collected from a middle-aged man in good health and CMV-seropositive. The sequence in DNA is TGTGCCAGCAGCTTAAACCGCGGGTGGAATGAGCAGTTCTTC. This encodes CASSLNRGWNEQFF.